The entry below describes one TCR beta chain. The data originate from a study of blood T cell repertoires in COVID-19. Study summary: Collection of acute and convalescent COVID-19 samples took place in the United States, Italy and Spain. PBMCs, B-cell-depleted T cells, or T cells provided the cDNA or gDNA that made up the material.

CDR3 length: 17 residues. Trimming stripped 2 bases from V and 7 bases from J, with 21 bases between. Germline V gives CDR1 SGHTA, CDR2 FQGTGA. In the source study's methods: Reference gene primers were amplified, and this amplification served to estimate nucleated cell counts. The method was immunoSEQ multiplex PCR; TCRdb's version includes in-frame clones alone and lacks a portion of them. V and J calls and clone size are copied from that table; D and trimming were computed from the DNA. The repertoire has about 95,000 clones, around 80% of them found once; the top ten carry 24%. What was sequenced was peripheral blood. The V call is TRBV7-3, the J call TRBJ2-1, with D tentatively TRBD2 (5 bases). The sequence came from a human donor in a cohort sampled during active COVID-19. DNA of the CDR3: TGTGCCAGCAGCTTAGACCGGAGGCAGGTTGGTGAGAATGAGCAGTTCTTC. Amino acids: CASSLDRRQVGENEQFF.